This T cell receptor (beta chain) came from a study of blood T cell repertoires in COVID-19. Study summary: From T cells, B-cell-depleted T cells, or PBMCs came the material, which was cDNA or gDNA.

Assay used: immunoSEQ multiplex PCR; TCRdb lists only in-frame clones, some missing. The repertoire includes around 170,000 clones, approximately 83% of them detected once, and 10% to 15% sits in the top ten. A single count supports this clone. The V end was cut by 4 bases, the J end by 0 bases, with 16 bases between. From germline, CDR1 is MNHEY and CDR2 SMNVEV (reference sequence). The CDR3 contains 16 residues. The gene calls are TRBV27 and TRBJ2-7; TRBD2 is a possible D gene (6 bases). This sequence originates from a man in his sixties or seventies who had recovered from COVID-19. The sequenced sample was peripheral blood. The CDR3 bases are TGTGCCAGCAGTTCCAAACTAGCCGCTACCTCCTACGAGCAGTACTTC. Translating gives CASSSKLAATSYEQYF.